Below are 4 T cell receptor beta chains sequenced from a single sample in a study of control samples from healthy donors and cancer patients. This table comes from immunoSEQ multiplex PCR, and its TCRdb copy is limited to in-frame clones, with some not included. This sample contains some 190,000 clones. Sample: blood. All receptors derive from a woman aged 25-40 years in good health.

V usage is TRBV5-5 and J usage is TRBJ1-2; D remains unclear. This CDR3 has 12 amino acids. Germline CDR1 is SGHKS and CDR2 is YYEKEE (reference sequence). V lost 0 bases and J 11 bases, leaving 11 bases between the germline ends. CDR3 protein: CASSLDAETYTF. CDR3 in DNA: TGTGCCAGCAGCTTGGACGCAGAGACTTACACCTTC. Filled out from reference TRBV5-5 and TRBJ1-2, the complete variable domain reads DAGVTQSPTHLIKTRGQQVTLRCSPISGHKSVSWYQQVLGQGPQFIFQYYEKEERGRGNFPDRFSARQFPNYSSELNVNALLLGDSALYLCASSLDAETYTFGSGTRLTVV.

The rearrangement uses TRBV12-5 and TRBJ1-2; TRBD1 might be the D (6 bases). The CDR3 totals 13 residues. CDR1 is LGHNT, CDR2 FRNRAP, per germline. The ends were cut back, 7 bases at V and 3 bases at J, with 12 bases in the middle. The CDR3 sequence is CASAGGGDYGYTF. The CDR3 DNA reads TGTGCTAGTGCTGGGGGGGGCGACTATGGCTACACCTTC. The variable domain in full, with the rest retrieved from reference TRBV12-5 and TRBJ1-2, is DARVTQTPRHKVTEMGQEVTMRCQPILGHNTVFWYRQTMMQGLELLAYFRNRAPLDDSGMPKDRFSAEMPDATLATLKIQPSEPRDSAVYFCASAGGGDYGYTFGSGTRLTVV.

This chain joins TRBV19 and TRBJ1-4, with TRBD1 as a possible D gene (5 bases). The V and J ends lost 6 bases and 7 bases respectively, with 18 bases between them. This CDR3 is 15 amino acids long. Germline V gene lookup returns CDR1 LNHDA and CDR2 SQIVND (reference sequence). The CDR3 region has the DNA TGTGCCAGTAGCCTGGAGGGGTGGAGAGGTGAAAAACTGTTTTTT. It translates to CASSLEGWRGEKLFF.

The chain couples TRBV5-1 to TRBJ1-1; the D is unclear. Germline values: CDR1 SGHRS, CDR2 YFSETQ. This CDR3 region has 14 residues. V lost 1 base, J lost 1 base, and 8 bases lay in between. For the CDR3, the DNA is TGCGCCAGCAGCTTGCAGCCGGGGAACACTGAAGCTTTCTTT. Its translation is CASSLQPGNTEAFF.